The clone carrying this TCR beta chain has just a few counts. Its target is not known. Germline V gene lookup returns CDR1 SGHRS and CDR2 YFSETQ. CDR3 length: 18 residues. Deletions cut 7 bases from V and 1 base from J, with 26 bases between. The data belong to a study of cytomegalovirus exposure and HLA in healthy donors. PCR primers comprised 60 Vbeta and 13 Jbeta primers. Per the authors' pipeline: Unique TCR beta chains totaled roughly 79 million in a later count, with approximately 10 million of them shared. This table comes from immunoSEQ multiplex PCR, and its TCRdb copy is limited to in-frame clones, with some not included. Clone size and the V and J calls come from that table; the DNA yielded D and trimming. This sample carries around 76,000 clones, roughly 67% of them seen once, and the ten largest clones take 7.5% to 8%. Study observations and caveats: Later on, an analysis tied about 17,000 TCR beta sequences to HLA alleles at 0.05 false discovery rate. In a later analysis, DRB1 alleles had the most associated TCRs; HLA-C alleles the fewest. Accurate prediction of most subjects' HLA-A and HLA-B alleles from TCR beta sequences was reported.

Source material: PBMCs. The rearrangement uses TRBV5-1 and TRBJ1-1; a weak D match, TRBD1 (5 bases). This clonotype was obtained from a man aged 40-55 years in good health and CMV-seropositive. The CDR3 reads CASRPGGTMTGWNTEAFF. The CDR3 nucleotides read TGCGCCAGCCGACCGGGGGGGACCATGACGGGGTGGAACACTGAAGCTTTCTTT.